A single sample is the source of the 21 T cell receptor beta chains below, sequenced in a study of immune cell composition in non-small cell lung cancer. Sequencing was performed with immunoSEQ multiplex PCR; in TCRdb, only in-frame clones are kept and a portion is missing. This sample carries approximately 1,500 clones, about four fifths of them seen once, and the ten largest clones take 10%. These data were also filed under a second study, of CD4 T cells in lung cancer.

The sequencing input was lung tumor tissue. Receptors originate from a human donor with non-small cell lung cancer.

This clone was observed once. The J gene is TRBJ1-1, the V gene TRBV6-1; TRBD1 is a possible D gene (5 bases). Germline V gene data show CDR1 as MNHNS and CDR2 as SASEGT. The CDR3 runs 11 residues. V lost 4 bases to trimming and J lost 6 bases, with 6 bases between them. The CDR3 loop is CASSGTPEAFF. The CDR3 DNA is TGTGCCAGCAGTGGGACACCTGAAGCTTTCTTT.

This clone was observed a single time. The V and J genes are TRBV2 and TRBJ2-7; D might be TRBD1 (5 bases). The CDR3 is 15 residues long. The germline CDR1 and CDR2 sequences are SNHLY and FYNNEI. Trimming removed 3 bases from V and 0 bases from J, with 12 bases in between. CDR3 DNA sequence: TGTGCCAGCAGTGACACCTCTGACAGCTCCTACGAGCAGTACTTC. Amino acid sequence: CASSDTSDSSYEQYF. Supplemented by reference TRBV2 and TRBJ2-7, the full variable domain reads EPEVTQTPSHQVTQMGQEVILRCVPISNHLYFYWYRQILGQKVEFLVSFYNNEISEKSEIFDDQFSVERPDGSNFTLKIRSTKLEDSAMYFCASSDTSDSSYEQYFGPGTRLTVT.

This clone was found once. V and J are TRBV7-8 and TRBJ2-7; D remains ambiguous. The CDR3 consists of 11 residues. Trimming shortened V by 4 bases and J by 2 bases, and 3 bases separated the two germline ends. Germline lookup yields CDR1 SGHVS and CDR2 FQNEAQ. The chain's CDR3 is CASSSAYEQYF. The CDR3 DNA sequence: TGTGCCAGCAGCTCCGCCTACGAGCAGTACTTC.

V gene TRBV2 combines with J gene TRBJ2-3, with 9 bases matching TRBD2. The CDR3 totals 15 residues. V was pared by 9 bases and J by 2 bases, with 9 bases of the junction left unmatched. Germline CDR1 is SNHLY and CDR2 is FYNNEI. The DNA for the CDR3 is TGTGCCAGGAGGGGTAGCGGGGGCCCCACAGATACGCAGTATTTT. Protein product: CARRGSGGPTDTQYF.

This clone was detected only once. The chain joins TRBV11-2 to TRBJ2-3, with TRBD2 matching 10 bases. CDR1 is SGHAT, CDR2 FQNNGV, per germline. The J segment lost 4 bases and the V segment lost 1 base, leaving 5 bases of the junction unmatched. This CDR3 comprises 16 residues. CDR3 bases: TGTGCCAGCAGCTTAGTAACTAGCGGGGCATCAGATACGCAGTATTTT. Translated: CASSLVTSGASDTQYF.

The CDR3 sequence: CASILHTTRVESGYTF. In DNA form, the CDR3 reads TGTGCCAGCATCCTTCATACGACCCGGGTGGAGTCTGGCTACACCTTC. The genes are TRBV7-9 and TRBJ1-2; D uncertain. Germline V gives CDR1 SEHNR, CDR2 FQNEAQ (reference sequence). The CDR3 contains 16 residues. Trimming stripped 7 bases from V and 7 bases from J, with 25 bases between.

The chain recombines TRBV29-1 with TRBJ2-1; D ambiguous. Germline assignment: CDR1 SQVTM and CDR2 ANQGSEA. The CDR3 loop spans 12 amino acids. The V end lost 4 bases, the J end lost 7 bases, and 11 bases lay between the germline ends. The CDR3 reads CSVGPTRNEQFF. DNA for the CDR3: TGCAGCGTTGGGCCTACGAGGAATGAGCAGTTCTTC.

This chain joins TRBV10-3 and TRBJ2-7, with D hard to call. This CDR3 has 12 amino acids. The V gene lost 6 bases and the J gene lost 0 bases, with 6 bases spanning the gap. Germline V lookup: CDR1 ENHRY, CDR2 SYGVKD. The CDR3 region is CAIRGLSYEQYF. For the CDR3, the DNA is TGTGCCATCAGGGGCCTCTCCTACGAGCAGTACTTC.

Only one count was recorded for this clone. V and J are TRBV19 and TRBJ1-5; D is ambiguous. Per germline, CDR1 LNHDA and CDR2 SQIVND (reference sequence). The length of the CDR3 is 13 residues. Trimming removed 5 bases from V and 5 bases from J, with 10 bases in between. This CDR3 reads CASSGRNYQPQHF. Written as DNA, the CDR3 is TGTGCCAGTAGTGGCAGGAATTATCAGCCCCAGCATTTT. Variable domain in full (rest from reference TRBV19 and TRBJ1-5): DGGITQSPKYLFRKEGQNVTLSCEQNLNHDAMYWYRQDPGQGLRLIYYSQIVNDFQKGDIAEGYSVSREKKESFPLTVTSAQKNPTAFYLCASSGRNYQPQHFGDGTRLSIL.

The rearrangement links TRBV5-1 to TRBJ2-7, with 10 bases aligning to TRBD1. Trimming removed 2 bases from V and 0 bases from J; junction bases left unmatched: 11. This CDR3 comprises 18 residues. In germline, CDR1 is SGHRS, CDR2 YFSETQ. The CDR3 coding sequence is TGCGCCAGCAGCTTATCCTCCGGGACAGGGGCTAGCTCCTACGAGCAGTACTTC. It encodes CASSLSSGTGASSYEQYF. The whole variable domain, remainder taken from reference TRBV5-1 and TRBJ2-7, is KAGVTQTPRYLIKTRGQQVTLSCSPISGHRSVSWYQQTPGQGLQFLFEYFSETQRNKGNFPGRFSGRQFSNSRSEMNVSTLELGDSALYLCASSLSSGTGASSYEQYFGPGTRLTVT.

This clone has only one observation. The CDR3 DNA reads TGTGCCAGCAGTTACACCCGGACAGGGGGCACCGGGGAGCTGTTTTTT. This codes for CASSYTRTGGTGELFF. This rearrangement joins TRBV6-5 to TRBJ2-2; TRBD1 agrees at 10 bases. The CDR3 totals 16 residues. V lost 2 bases, J lost 4 bases, and 4 bases stayed unmatched. Germline CDR1 reads MNHEY; CDR2 reads SVGAGI.

The J gene is TRBJ2-3, the V gene TRBV5-4, with 8 positions matching TRBD2. Germline lookup yields CDR1 SGHNT and CDR2 YYREEE (reference sequence). The length of the CDR3 is 15 residues. V gave up 2 bases and J gave up 3 bases; unmatched junction bases: 5. The CDR3 here is CASSFGGAGTDTQYF. The CDR3 nucleotides are TGTGCCAGCAGCTTCGGGGGGGCCGGGACAGATACGCAGTATTTT.

This sequence joins TRBV4-2 and TRBJ2-5; 9 bases are shared with TRBD2. The length of the CDR3 is 17 residues. CDR1 is LGHNA, CDR2 YNFKEQ, per germline. The V segment lost 0 bases and the J segment 5 bases; nucleotides outside the gene matches: 10. CDR3 sequence (DNA): TGTGCCAGCAGCCAAGAGCGGAGCGGGGGGCCGACTGAGACCCAGTACTTC. Translated, it gives CASSQERSGGPTETQYF.

The sample holds one count of this clone. CDR3 DNA sequence: TGTGCCAGCAGCTCCACCGACAAGGCCTACGAGCAGTACTTC. Translating gives CASSSTDKAYEQYF. The chain recombines TRBV7-9 with TRBJ2-7, with D hard to call. V dropped 4 bases and J dropped 2 bases, with 12 bases sitting between them. Germline values: CDR1 SEHNR, CDR2 FQNEAQ (reference sequence). The CDR3 length is 14 residues.

The rearrangement joins TRBV4-3 to TRBJ2-4; the D gene is possibly TRBD2 (6 bases). CDR1 LGHNA and CDR2 YSLEER come from the germline V gene. The CDR3 is 15 residues long. V shed 1 base and J shed 5 bases, with 12 bases lying between them. The CDR3 region is CASSQGRDPQNIQYF. CDR3 sequence (DNA): TGCGCCAGCAGCCAAGGGAGGGACCCACAAAACATTCAGTACTTC.

The chain couples TRBV5-1 to TRBJ1-2, with 9 bases lining up with TRBD1. Germline V gene data show CDR1 as SGHRS and CDR2 as YFSETQ. The CDR3 is made up of 13 amino acids. The V gene end was trimmed by 4 bases and the J gene end by 8 bases; junction bases not matched to a gene: 6. The CDR3 reads CASSHDRGEGYTF. The CDR3 DNA reads TGCGCCAGCAGCCACGACAGGGGGGAAGGCTACACCTTC. Filled out from reference TRBV5-1 and TRBJ1-2, the complete variable domain reads KAGVTQTPRYLIKTRGQQVTLSCSPISGHRSVSWYQQTPGQGLQFLFEYFSETQRNKGNFPGRFSGRQFSNSRSEMNVSTLELGDSALYLCASSHDRGEGYTFGSGTRLTVV.

This clone is judged large. The chain recombines TRBV27 with TRBJ2-7; D might be TRBD2 (7 bases). The germline V gene has CDR1 MNHEY and CDR2 SMNVEV (reference sequence). Trimming removed 5 bases at V and 5 bases at J, with 25 bases between. The CDR3 runs 17 residues. CDR3 loop: CASSVFGRAGARDEQYF. The CDR3 region has the DNA TGTGCCAGCAGTGTATTTGGGAGGGCAGGGGCAAGGGACGAGCAGTACTTC.

V usage is TRBV30 and J usage is TRBJ2-7; weak D call: TRBD2 (5 bases). Germline V gene sequence: CDR1 GTSNPN, CDR2 SVGIG (reference sequence). This CDR3 comprises 12 residues. Trimming cost V 0 bases and J 7 bases, with 10 bases left between them. This CDR3 reads CAWSVRGLEQYF. The DNA for the CDR3 is TGTGCCTGGAGTGTAAGAGGGCTTGAGCAGTACTTC.

By share of the sample, this clone is large (0.1 to 1%). The rearrangement joins TRBV7-9 to TRBJ1-5; no reliable D call. Between the trimmed V and J ends, which lost 5 bases and 2 bases, there was a span of 13 bases. CDR3 length equals 15 residues. Germline V gives CDR1 SEHNR, CDR2 FQNEAQ (reference sequence). Here the CDR3 reads CASSKTEGGNQPQHF. CDR3 coding DNA: TGTGCCAGCAGCAAAACAGAGGGTGGCAATCAGCCCCAGCATTTT.

The chain combines TRBV11-2 with TRBJ1-2, with TRBD1 identical over 7 bases. V was clipped by 0 bases and J by 6 bases; unmatched bases: 1. The CDR3 runs 13 residues. CDR1 is SGHAT, CDR2 FQNNGV, per germline. CDR3 bases: TGTGCCAGCAGCTTAGACAGGGGGAATGGCTACACCTTC. Translated: CASSLDRGNGYTF.

The chain employs TRBV6-5 and TRBJ2-2; D gene ambiguous. The V gene's germline CDR1 is MNHEY and CDR2 SVGAGI. The V gene lost 2 bases and the J gene lost 4 bases, with 2 bases spanning the gap. This CDR3 comprises 12 residues. CDR3 loop: CASSYRTGELFF. The CDR3 coding sequence is TGTGCCAGCAGTTACCGCACCGGGGAGCTGTTTTTT.